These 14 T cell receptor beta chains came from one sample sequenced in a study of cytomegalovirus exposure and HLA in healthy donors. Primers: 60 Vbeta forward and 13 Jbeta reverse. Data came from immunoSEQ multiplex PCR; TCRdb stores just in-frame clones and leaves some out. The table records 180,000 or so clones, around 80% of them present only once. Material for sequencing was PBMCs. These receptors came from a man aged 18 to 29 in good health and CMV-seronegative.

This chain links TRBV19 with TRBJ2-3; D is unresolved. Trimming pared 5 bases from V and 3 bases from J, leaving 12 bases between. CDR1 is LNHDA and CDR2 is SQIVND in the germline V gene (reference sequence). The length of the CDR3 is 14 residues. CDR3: CASSPRGQTDTQYF. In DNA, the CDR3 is TGTGCCAGTAGTCCGAGAGGCCAGACAGATACGCAGTATTTT.

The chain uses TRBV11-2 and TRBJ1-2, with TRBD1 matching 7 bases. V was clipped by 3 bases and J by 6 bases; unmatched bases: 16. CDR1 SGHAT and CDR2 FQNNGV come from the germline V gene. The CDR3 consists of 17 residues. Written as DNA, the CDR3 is TGTGCCAGCAGCTTCTCTTATCTCACGGGACAGATACATGGCTACACCTTC. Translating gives CASSFSYLTGQIHGYTF.

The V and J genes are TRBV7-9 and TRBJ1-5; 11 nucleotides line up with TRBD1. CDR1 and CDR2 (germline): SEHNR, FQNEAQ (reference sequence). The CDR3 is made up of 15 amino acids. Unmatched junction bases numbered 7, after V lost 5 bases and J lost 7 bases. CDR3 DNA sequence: TGTGCCAGCAGCATTGGACAGGGGGCGGTCCAGCCCCAGCATTTT. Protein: CASSIGQGAVQPQHF.

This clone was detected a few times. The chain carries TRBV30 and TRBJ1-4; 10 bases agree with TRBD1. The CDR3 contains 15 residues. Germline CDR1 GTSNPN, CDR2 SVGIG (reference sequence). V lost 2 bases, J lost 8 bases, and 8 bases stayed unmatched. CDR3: CAWSLDRGDIEKLFF. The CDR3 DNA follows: TGTGCCTGGAGTCTGGACAGGGGGGATATAGAAAAACTGTTTTTT.

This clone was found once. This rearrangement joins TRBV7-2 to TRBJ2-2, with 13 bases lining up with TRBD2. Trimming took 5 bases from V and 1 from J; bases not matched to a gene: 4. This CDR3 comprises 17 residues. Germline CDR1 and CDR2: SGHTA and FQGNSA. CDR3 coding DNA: TGTGCCAGCAGCGCGCGACTAGCGGGGGGGAACACCGGGGAGCTGTTTTTT. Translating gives CASSARLAGGNTGELFF.

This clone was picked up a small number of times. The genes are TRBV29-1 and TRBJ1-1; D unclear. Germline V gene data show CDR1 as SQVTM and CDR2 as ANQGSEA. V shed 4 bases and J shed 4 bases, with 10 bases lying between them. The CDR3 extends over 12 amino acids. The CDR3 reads CSVVQSSTEAFF. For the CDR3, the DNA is TGCAGCGTTGTACAGTCAAGCACTGAAGCTTTCTTT.

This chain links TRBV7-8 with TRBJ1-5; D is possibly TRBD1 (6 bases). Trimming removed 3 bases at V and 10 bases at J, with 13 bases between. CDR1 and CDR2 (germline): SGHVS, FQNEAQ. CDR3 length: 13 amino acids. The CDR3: CASSLKQGLPQHF. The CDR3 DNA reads TGTGCCAGCAGCTTGAAACAGGGTTTACCCCAGCATTTT.

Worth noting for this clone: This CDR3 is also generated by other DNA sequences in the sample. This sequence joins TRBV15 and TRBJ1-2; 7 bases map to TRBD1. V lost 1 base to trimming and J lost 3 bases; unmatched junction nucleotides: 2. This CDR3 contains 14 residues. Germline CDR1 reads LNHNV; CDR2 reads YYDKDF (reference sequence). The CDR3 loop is CATSRADRDYGYTF. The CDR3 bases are TGTGCCACCAGCAGAGCAGACAGGGACTATGGCTACACCTTC.

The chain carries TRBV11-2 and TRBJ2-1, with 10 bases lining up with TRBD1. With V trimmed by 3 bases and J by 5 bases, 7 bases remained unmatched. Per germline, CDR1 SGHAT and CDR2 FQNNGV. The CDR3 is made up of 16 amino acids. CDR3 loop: CASSFRGDRGNNEQFF. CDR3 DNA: TGTGCCAGCAGCTTCAGGGGGGACAGGGGAAACAATGAGCAGTTCTTC.

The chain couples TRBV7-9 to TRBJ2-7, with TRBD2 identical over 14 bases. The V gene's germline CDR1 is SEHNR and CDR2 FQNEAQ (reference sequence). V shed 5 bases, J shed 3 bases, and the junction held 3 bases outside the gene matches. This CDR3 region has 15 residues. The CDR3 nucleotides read TGTGCCAGCAGCCGACTAGCGGGAGGGAACTACGAGCAGTACTTC. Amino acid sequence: CASSRLAGGNYEQYF.

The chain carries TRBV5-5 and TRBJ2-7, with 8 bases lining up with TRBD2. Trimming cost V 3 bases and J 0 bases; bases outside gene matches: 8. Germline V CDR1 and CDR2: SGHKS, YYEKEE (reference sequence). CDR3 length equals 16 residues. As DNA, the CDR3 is TGTGCCAGCAGCTATCGGGAGGGCCTGATCTCCTACGAGCAGTACTTC. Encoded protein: CASSYREGLISYEQYF.

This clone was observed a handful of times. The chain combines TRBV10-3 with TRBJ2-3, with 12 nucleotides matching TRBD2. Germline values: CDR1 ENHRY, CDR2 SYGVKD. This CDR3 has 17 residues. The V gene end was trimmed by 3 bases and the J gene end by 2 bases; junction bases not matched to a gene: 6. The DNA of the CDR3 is TGTGCCATCAGTGATTCCGGGACTAGCGGGTACACAGATACGCAGTATTTT. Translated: CAISDSGTSGYTDTQYF.

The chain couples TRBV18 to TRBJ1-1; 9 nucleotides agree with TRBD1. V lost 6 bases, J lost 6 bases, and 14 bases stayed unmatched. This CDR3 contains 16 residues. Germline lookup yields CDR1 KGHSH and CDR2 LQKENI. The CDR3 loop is CASSHAGQGLLAEAFF. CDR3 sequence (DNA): TGTGCCAGCTCGCACGCGGGACAGGGCCTGCTAGCTGAAGCTTTCTTT.

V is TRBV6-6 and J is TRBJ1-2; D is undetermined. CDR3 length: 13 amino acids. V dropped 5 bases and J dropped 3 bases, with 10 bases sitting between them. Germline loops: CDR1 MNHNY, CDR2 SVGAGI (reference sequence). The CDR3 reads CASSRDPDYGYTF. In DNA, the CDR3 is TGTGCCAGCAGTCGTGATCCGGACTATGGCTACACCTTC.